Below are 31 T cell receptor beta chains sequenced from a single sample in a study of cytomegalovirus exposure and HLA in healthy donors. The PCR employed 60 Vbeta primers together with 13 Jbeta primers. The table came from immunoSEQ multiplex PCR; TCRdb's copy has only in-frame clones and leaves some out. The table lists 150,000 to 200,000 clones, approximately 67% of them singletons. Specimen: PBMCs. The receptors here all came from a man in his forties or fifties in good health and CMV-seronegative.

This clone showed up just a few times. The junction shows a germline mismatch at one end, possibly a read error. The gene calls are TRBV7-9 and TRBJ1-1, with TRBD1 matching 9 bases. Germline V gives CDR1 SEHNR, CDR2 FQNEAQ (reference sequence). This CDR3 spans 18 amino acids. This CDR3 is CSSGILRGTGRGNTEAFF. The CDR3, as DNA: TGTTCCAGCGGCATACTTCGTGGGACAGGGAGGGGGAACACTGAAGCTTTCTTT.

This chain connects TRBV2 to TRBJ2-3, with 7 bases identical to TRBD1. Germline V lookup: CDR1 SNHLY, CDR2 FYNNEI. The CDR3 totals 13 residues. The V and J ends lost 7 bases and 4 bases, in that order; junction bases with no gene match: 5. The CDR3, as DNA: TGTGCCAGCAAGCACAGGGGCCCAGATACGCAGTATTTT. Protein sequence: CASKHRGPDTQYF.

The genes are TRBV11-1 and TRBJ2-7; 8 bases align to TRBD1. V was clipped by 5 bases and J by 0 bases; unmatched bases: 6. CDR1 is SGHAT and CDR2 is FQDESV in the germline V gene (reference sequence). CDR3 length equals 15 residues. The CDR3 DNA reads TGTGCCAGCAGCCCGGGACAGGATTACTCCTACGAGCAGTACTTC. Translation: CASSPGQDYSYEQYF.

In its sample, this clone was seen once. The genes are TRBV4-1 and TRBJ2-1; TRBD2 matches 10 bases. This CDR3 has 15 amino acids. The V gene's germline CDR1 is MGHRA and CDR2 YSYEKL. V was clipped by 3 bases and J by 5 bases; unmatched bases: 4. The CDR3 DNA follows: TGCGCCAGCAGCCAGGCGAGCGGGAGGGACAATGAGCAGTTCTTC. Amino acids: CASSQASGRDNEQFF.

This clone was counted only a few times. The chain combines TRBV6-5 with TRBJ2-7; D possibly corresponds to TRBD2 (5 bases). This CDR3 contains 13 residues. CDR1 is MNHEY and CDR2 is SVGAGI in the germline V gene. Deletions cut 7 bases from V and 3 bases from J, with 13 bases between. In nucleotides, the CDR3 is TGTGCCAGCACCGAGGGCGATGGCTACGAGCAGTACTTC. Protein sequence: CASTEGDGYEQYF.

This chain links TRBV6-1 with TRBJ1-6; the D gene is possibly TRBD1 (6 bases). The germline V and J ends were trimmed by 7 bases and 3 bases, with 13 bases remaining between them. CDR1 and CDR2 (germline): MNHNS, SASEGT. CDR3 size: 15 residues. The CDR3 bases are TGTGCCAGCAATAGCAAGGACAGCTATAATTCACCCCTCCACTTT. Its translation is CASNSKDSYNSPLHF.

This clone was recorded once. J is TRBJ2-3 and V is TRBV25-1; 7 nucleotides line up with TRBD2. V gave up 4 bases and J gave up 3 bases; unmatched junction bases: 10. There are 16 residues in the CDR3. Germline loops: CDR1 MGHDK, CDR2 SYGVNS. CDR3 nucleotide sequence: TGTGCCAGCAGTGCCCTCTTGGCTAGCGGAACAGATACGCAGTATTTT. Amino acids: CASSALLASGTDTQYF.

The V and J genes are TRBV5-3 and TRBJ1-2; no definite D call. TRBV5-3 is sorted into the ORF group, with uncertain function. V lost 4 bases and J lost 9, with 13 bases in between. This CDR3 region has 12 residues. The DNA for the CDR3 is TGTGCCAGAAGCCCAGAGCCTGGGCGCTACACCTTC. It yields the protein CARSPEPGRYTF.

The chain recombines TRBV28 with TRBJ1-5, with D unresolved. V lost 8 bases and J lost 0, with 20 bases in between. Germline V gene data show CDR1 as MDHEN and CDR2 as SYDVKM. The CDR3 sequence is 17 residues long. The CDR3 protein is CASGYPPRDYSNQPQHF. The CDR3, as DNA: TGTGCCAGCGGATACCCCCCCCGGGATTATAGCAATCAGCCCCAGCATTTT. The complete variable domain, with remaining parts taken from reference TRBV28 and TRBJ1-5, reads DVKVTQSSRYLVKRTGEKVFLECVQDMDHENMFWYRQDPGLGLRLIYFSYDVKMKEKGDIPEGYSVSREKKERFSLILESASTNQTSMYLCASGYPPRDYSNQPQHFGDGTRLSIL.

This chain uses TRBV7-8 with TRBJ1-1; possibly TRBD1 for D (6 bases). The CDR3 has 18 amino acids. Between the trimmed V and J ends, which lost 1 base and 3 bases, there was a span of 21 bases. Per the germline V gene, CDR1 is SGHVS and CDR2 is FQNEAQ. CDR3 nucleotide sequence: TGTGCCAGCAGCTTAGGGGCGGGGGCGTTCTCAAAGGACACTGAAGCTTTCTTT. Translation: CASSLGAGAFSKDTEAFF.

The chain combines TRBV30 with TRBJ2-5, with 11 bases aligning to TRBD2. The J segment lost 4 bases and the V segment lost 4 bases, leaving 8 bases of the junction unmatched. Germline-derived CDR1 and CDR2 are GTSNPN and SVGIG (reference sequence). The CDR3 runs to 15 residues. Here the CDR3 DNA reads TGTGCCTGGAACCTAGCGGGGGGCCGGGGAGAGACCCAGTACTTC. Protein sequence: CAWNLAGGRGETQYF.

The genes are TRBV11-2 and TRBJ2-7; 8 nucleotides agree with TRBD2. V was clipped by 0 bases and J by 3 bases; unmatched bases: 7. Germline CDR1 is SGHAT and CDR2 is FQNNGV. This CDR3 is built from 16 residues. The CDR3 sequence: CASSLDRTSRNYEQYF. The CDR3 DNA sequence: TGTGCCAGCAGCTTAGACAGGACTAGCAGAAACTACGAGCAGTACTTC.

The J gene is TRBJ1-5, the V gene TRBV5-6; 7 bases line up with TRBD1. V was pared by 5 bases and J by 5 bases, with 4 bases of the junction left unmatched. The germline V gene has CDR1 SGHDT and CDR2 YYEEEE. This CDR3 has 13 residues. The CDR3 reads CASSFGQDQPQHF. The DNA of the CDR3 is TGTGCCAGCAGTTTTGGACAGGATCAGCCCCAGCATTTT.

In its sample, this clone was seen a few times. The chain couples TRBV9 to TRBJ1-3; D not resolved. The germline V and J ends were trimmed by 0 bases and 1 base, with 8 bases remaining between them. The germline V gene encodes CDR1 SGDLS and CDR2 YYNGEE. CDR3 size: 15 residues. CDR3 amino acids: CASSVVEQSGNTIYF. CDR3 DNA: TGTGCCAGCAGCGTAGTTGAACAGTCTGGAAACACCATATATTTT.

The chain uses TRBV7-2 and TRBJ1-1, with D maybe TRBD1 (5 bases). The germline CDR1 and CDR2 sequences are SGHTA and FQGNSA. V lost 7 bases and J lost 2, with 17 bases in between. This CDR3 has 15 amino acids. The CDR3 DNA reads TGTGCCAGCACCCTACGGGGAGGGGTAAACACTGAAGCTTTCTTT. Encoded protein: CASTLRGGVNTEAFF.

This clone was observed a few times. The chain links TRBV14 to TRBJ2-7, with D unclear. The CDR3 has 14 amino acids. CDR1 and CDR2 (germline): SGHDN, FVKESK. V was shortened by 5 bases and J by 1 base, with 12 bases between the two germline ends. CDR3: CASSNRVISYEQYF. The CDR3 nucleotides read TGTGCCAGCAGCAACCGGGTTATTTCCTACGAGCAGTACTTC.

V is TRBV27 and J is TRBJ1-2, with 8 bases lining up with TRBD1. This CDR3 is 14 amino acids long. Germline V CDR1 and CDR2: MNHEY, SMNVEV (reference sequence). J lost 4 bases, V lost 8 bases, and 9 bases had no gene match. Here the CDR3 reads CASGRQGYLYGYTF. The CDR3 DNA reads TGTGCCAGCGGGCGACAGGGGTATCTCTATGGCTACACCTTC.

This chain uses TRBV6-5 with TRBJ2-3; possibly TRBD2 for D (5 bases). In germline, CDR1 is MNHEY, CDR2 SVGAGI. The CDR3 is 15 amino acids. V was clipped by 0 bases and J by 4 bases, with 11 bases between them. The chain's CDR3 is CASSYSYGIPDTQYF. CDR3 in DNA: TGTGCCAGCAGTTACTCGTACGGGATCCCAGATACGCAGTATTTT.

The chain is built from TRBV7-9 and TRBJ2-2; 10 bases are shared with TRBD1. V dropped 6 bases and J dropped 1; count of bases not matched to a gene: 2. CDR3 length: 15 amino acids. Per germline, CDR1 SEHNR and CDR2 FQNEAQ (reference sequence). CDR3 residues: CASRRTGGNTGELFF. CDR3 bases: TGTGCCAGCAGGCGGACAGGGGGGAACACCGGGGAGCTGTTTTTT.

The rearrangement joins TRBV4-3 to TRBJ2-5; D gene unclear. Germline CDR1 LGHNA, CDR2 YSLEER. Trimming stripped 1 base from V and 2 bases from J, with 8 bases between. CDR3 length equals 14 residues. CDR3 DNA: TGCGCCAGCAGCCAAGGGTCACAGCAAGAGACCCAGTACTTC. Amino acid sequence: CASSQGSQQETQYF.

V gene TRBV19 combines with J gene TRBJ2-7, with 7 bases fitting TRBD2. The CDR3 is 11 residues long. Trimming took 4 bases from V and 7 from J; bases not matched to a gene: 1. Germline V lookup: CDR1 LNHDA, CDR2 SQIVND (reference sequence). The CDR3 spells CASSTGGEQYF. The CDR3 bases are TGTGCCAGTAGTACCGGGGGGGAGCAGTACTTC.

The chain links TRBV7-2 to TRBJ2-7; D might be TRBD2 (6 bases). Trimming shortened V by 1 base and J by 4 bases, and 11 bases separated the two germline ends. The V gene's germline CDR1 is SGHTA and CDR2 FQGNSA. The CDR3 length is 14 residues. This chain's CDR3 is CASSLESGDYEQYF. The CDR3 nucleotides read TGTGCCAGCAGCTTAGAATCGGGGGATTACGAGCAGTACTTC.

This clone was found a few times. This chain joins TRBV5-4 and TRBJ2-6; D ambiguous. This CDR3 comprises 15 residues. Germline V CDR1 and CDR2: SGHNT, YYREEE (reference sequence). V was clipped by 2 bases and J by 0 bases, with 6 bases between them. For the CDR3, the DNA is TGTGCCAGCAGCTTTGACACCTCTGGGGCCAACGTCCTGACTTTC. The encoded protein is CASSFDTSGANVLTF.

CDR3 bases: TGTGCCAGCAGCTTTATGTACAGGGGTTGGAATGAGCAGTTCTTC. Encoded protein: CASSFMYRGWNEQFF. The chain carries TRBV5-6 and TRBJ2-1, with 7 bases that match TRBD1. Germline CDR1 reads SGHDT; CDR2 reads YYEEEE. V was clipped by 2 bases and J by 7 bases; unmatched bases: 9. The CDR3 covers 15 residues.

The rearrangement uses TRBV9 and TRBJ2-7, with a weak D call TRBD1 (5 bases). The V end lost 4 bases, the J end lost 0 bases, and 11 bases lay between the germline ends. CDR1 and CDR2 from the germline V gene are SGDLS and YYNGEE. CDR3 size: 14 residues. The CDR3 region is CASSLDSTSYEQYF. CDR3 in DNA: TGTGCCAGCAGCTTAGACAGCACCTCCTACGAGCAGTACTTC.

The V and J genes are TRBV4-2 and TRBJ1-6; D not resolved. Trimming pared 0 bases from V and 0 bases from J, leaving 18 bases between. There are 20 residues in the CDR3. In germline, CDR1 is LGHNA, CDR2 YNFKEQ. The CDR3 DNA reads TGTGCCAGCAGCCAAGATATGGGCCGGGCGGGGAGCTCCTATAATTCACCCCTCCACTTT. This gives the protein CASSQDMGRAGSSYNSPLHF.

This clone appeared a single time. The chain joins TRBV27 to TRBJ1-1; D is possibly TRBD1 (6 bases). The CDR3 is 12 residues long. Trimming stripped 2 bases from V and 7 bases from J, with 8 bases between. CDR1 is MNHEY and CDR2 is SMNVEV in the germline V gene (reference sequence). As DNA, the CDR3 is TGTGCCAGCAGTTTAGGACAGAGTGAAGCTTTCTTT. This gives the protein CASSLGQSEAFF.

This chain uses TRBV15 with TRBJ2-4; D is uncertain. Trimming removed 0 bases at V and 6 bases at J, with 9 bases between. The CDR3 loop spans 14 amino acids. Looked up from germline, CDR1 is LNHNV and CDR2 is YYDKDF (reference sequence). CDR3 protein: CATSRETTGNIQYF. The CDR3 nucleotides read TGTGCCACCAGCAGAGAAACTACGGGAAACATTCAGTACTTC. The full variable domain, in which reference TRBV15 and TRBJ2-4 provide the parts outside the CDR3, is DAMVIQNPRYQVTQFGKPVTLSCSQTLNHNVMYWYQQKSSQAPKLLFHYYDKDFNNEADTPDNFQSRRPNTSFCFLDIRSPGLGDTAMYLCATSRETTGNIQYFGAGTRLSVL.

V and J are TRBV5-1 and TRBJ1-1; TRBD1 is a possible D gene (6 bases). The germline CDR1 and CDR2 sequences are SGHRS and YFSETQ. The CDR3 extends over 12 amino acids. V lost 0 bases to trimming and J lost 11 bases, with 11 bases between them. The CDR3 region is CASSLEAGVAFF. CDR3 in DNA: TGCGCCAGCAGCTTGGAGGCAGGGGTGGCTTTCTTT.

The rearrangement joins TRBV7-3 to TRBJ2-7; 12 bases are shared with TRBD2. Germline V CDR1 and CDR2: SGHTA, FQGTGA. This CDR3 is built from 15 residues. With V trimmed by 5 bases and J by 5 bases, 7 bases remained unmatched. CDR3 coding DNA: TGTGCCAGCAGCCCGACGACTAGCGGGAGAAACGAGCAGTACTTC. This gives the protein CASSPTTSGRNEQYF.

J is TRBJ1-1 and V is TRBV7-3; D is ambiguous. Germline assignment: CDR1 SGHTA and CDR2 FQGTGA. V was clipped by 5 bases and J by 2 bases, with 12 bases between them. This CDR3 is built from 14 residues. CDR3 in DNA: TGTGCCAGCAGCCCCGGGAGAAGCAACACTGAAGCTTTCTTT. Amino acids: CASSPGRSNTEAFF.